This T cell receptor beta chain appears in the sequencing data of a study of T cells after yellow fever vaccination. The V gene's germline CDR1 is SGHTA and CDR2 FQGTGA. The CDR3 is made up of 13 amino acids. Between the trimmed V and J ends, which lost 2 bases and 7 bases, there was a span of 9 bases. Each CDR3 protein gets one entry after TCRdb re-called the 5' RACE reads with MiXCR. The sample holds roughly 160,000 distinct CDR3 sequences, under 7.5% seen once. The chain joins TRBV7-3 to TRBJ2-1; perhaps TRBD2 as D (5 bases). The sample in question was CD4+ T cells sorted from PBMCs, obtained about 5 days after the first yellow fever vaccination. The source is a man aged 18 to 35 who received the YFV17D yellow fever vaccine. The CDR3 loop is CASSLLAQNEQFF. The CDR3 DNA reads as TGTGCCAGCAGCTTACTAGCCCAGAATGAGCAGTTCTTC.